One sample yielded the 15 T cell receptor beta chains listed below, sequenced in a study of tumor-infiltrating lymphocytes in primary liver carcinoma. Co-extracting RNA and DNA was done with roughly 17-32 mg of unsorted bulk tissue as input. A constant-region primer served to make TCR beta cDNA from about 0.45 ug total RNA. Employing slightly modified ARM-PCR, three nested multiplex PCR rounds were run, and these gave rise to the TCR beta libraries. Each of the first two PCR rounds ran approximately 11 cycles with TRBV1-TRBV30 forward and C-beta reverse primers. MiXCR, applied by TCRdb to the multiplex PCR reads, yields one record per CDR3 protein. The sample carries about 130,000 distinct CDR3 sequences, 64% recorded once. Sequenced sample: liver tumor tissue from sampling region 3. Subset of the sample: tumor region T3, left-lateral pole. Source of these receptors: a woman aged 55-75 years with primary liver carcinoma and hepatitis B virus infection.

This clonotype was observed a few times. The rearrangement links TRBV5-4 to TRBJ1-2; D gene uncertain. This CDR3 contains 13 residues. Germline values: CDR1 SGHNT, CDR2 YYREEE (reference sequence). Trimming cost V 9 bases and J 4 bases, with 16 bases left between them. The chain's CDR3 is CATFSQFSYGYTF. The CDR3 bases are TGTGCCACCTTCTCACAGTTTAGCTATGGCTACACCTTC.

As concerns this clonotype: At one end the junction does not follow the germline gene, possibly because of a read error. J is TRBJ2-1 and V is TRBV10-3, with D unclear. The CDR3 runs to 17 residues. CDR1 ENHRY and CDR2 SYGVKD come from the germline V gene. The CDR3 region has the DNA TGTGGCATCAGTGTTTTCATAGCCTCAAGCTCCTACAATGAGCAGTTCTTC. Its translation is CGISVFIASSSYNEQFF.

The CDR3 nucleotides are TGTGCCAGCAGTGAAGCGCGGGGGGGACAGCCCCAGCATTTT. It codes for CASSEARGGQPQHF. The chain couples TRBV2 to TRBJ1-5, with D possibly TRBD1 on 5 matching bases. The CDR3 loop spans 14 amino acids. In germline, CDR1 is SNHLY, CDR2 FYNNEI. The V and J ends lost 0 bases and 7 bases respectively, with 10 bases between them. The full variable domain, completed using reference TRBV2 and TRBJ1-5, is EPEVTQTPSHQVTQMGQEVILRCVPISNHLYFYWYRQILGQKVEFLVSFYNNEISEKSEIFDDQFSVERPDGSNFTLKIRSTKLEDSAMYFCASSEARGGQPQHFGDGTRLSIL.

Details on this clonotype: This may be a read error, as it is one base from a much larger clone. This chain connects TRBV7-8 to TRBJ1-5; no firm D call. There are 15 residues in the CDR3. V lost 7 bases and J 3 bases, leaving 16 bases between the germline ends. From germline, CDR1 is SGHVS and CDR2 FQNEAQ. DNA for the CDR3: TGTGCCAGCAACCCCGCGTGGGTGAACAATCAGCCCCAGCATTTT. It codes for CASNPAWVNNQPQHF.

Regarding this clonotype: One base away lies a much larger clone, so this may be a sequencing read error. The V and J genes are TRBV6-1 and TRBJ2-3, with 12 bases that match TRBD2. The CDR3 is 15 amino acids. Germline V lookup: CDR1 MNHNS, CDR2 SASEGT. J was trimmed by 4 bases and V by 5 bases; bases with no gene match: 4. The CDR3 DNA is TGTGCCAGCAGTACGACTAGCGGGGGTGCAGATACGCAGTATTTT. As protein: CASSTTSGGADTQYF.

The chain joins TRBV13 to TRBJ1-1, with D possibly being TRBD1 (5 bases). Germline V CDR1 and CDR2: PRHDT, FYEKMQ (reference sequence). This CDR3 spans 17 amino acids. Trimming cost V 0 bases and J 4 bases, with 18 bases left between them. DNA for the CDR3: TGTGCCAGCAGCTTAGGAGGGTTTGGTATTGGGGGCACTGAAGCTTTCTTT. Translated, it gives CASSLGGFGIGGTEAFF.

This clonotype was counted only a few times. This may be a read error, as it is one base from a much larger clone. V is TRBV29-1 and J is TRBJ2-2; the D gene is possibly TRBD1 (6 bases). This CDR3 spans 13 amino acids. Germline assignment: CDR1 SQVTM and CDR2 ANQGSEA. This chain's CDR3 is CSVRGQSTGELSF. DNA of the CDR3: TGCAGCGTTAGAGGACAGTCCACCGGGGAGCTGTCTTTT.

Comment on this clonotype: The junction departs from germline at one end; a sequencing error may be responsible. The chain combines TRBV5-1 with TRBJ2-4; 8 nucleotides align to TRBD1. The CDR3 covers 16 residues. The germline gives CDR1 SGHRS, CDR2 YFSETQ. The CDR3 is CASSSDREIAENIQYF. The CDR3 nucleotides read TGCGCCAGCAGCTCGGACAGGGAAATAGCCGAAAACATTCAGTACTTC.

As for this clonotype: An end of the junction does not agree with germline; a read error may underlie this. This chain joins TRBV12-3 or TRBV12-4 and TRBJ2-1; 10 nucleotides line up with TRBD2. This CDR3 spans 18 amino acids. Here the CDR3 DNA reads TGTGCCAGCAGTTTAGAGGCAGGGCCGGGACTAGCGTACAATGGGCAGTCCTTC. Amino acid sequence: CASSLEAGPGLAYNGQSF.

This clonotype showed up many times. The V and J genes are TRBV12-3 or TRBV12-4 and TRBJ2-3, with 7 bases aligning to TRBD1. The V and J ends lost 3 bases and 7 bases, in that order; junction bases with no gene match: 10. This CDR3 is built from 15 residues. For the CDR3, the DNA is TGTGCCAGCAGTTTGGGGATGACAGGGACGAATACGCAGTATTTT. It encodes CASSLGMTGTNTQYF.

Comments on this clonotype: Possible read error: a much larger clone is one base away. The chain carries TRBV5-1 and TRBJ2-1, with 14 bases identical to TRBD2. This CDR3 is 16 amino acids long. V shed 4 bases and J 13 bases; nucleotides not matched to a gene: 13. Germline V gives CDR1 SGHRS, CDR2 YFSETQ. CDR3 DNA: TGCGCCAGCAGCACCCCGGGACTAGCGGGAGCTTCTGATCAGTTCTTC. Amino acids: CASSTPGLAGASDQFF.

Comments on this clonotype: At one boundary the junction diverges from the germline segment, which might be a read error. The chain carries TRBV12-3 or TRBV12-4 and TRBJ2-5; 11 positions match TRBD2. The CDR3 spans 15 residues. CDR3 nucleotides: TGTGTCAGCAACCAACCCGGGACTAGCGGAGAGACCCAGTACTTC. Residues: CVSNQPGTSGETQYF.

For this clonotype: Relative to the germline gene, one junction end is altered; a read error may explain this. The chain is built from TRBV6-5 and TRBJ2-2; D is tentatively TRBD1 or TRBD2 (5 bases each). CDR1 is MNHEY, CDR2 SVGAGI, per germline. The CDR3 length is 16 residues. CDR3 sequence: CVSSYIGTTHNGELFF. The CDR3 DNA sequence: TGTGTCAGCAGCTACATAGGGACCACACACAATGGAGAGCTGTTTTTT.

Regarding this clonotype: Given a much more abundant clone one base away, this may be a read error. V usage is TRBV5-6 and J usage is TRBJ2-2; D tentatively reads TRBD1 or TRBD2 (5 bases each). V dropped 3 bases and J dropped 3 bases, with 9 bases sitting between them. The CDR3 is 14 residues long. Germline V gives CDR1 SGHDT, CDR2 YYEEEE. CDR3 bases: TGTGCCAGCAGCTGGGGGTTGGACACCGGGGAGCTGTTTTTT. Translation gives CASSWGLDTGELFF.

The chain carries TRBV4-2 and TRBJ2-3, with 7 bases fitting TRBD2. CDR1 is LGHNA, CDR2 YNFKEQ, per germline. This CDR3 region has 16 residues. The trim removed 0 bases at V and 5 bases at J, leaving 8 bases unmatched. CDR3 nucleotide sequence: TGTGCCAGCAGCCAAGATCGGGAGGAGGGGAGAGATACGCAGTATTTT. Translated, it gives CASSQDREEGRDTQYF.